These T cell receptor beta chains were read from a single sample in a study of cytomegalovirus exposure and HLA in healthy donors. Profiling relied on immunoSEQ multiplex PCR, and the TCRdb table lists in-frame clones only, not all of them. The sample records some 160,000 clones, approximately 84% being singletons. Input material: PBMCs. All receptors come from a male donor in good health and CMV-seropositive. The CDR3 runs from the conserved cysteine through the conserved F or W. The D gene is left open where the match is weak. Only part of the rows carry a size: once, few, many, or a class if the clone is expanded.

NA	TRBV5-1	NA	TRBJ2-1	TGCGCCAGCAGGCTGGGAGGAGAAAATGAGCAGTTCTTC	CASRLGGENEQFF
TRBD1	TRBV29-1	NA	TRBJ1-1	TGCAGCGTTATCAGGACAGGGGTGATGAACACTGAAGCTTTCTTT	CSVIRTGVMNTEAFF
NA	TRBV7-9	NA	TRBJ1-2	TGTTCCAGCAGCCCGGACACGGGTAACTATGGCTACACCTTC	CSSSPDTGNYGYTF
NA	TRBV7-6	NA	TRBJ2-7	TGTGCCAGCAGCTTAGCGCAACTAGACAACGAGCAGTACTTC	CASSLAQLDNEQYF
NA	TRBV6-1	NA	TRBJ2-5	TGTGCCAGCAGTGCAAGACTAACCCAAGAGACCCAGTACTTC	CASSARLTQETQYF
NA	TRBV7-6	NA	TRBJ2-5	TGTGCCAGCAGCTTAGTAGCCCTTCAGACCCAGTACTTC	CASSLVALQTQYF
NA	TRBV30	NA	TRBJ2-5	TGTGCCTGGAGCGGGCAAGAGACCCAGTACTTC	CAWSGQETQYF
NA	TRBV29-1	NA	TRBJ2-4	TGCAGCGTTGAGTCCAGCGGGAACATTCAGTACTTC	CSVESSGNIQYF
NA	TRBV14	once	TRBJ1-5	TGTGCCAGCAGCCAAGGTCCTAGGAGGATATCGAAAAATCAGCCCCAGCATTTT	CASSQGPRRISKNQPQHF
NA	TRBV2	NA	TRBJ2-1	TGTGCCAGCACTAGAGGTGGGTCGCAGTTCTTC	CASTRGGSQFF
TRBD1	TRBV6-6	NA	TRBJ1-5	TGTGCCAGCAGTTATTCTGGTTCAGGGGGTGACCAGCCCCAGCATTTT	CASSYSGSGGDQPQHF
NA	TRBV28	NA	TRBJ1-5	TGTGCCAGCAGTCCCCCTAACCCCCAGGGCGGTTATCAGCCCCAGCATTTT	CASSPPNPQGGYQPQHF
TRBD2	TRBV10-3	once	TRBJ2-1	TGTGCCATCAGTGCGGGGGGGCTAGCGGGAGGGCCCGCCTACAATGAGCAGTTCTTC	CAISAGGLAGGPAYNEQFF
TRBD1	TRBV2	once	TRBJ2-2	TGTGCCAGCAGTAGACAGGGGACCGGGGAGCTGTTTTTT	CASSRQGTGELFF
TRBD1	TRBV30	NA	TRBJ1-2	TGTGCCTGGAGTGGACAGGGCGTTGGTGGCTACACCTTC	CAWSGQGVGGYTF
TRBD2	TRBV30	NA	TRBJ2-1	TGTGCCTGGAGACCCGGCGGGAGGTACTACAATGAGCAGTTCTTC	CAWRPGGRYYNEQFF
TRBD2	TRBV7-9	once	TRBJ2-1	TGTGCCAGCATAGAAGCTAGCGGCAAGCAGTTCTTC	CASIEASGKQFF
TRBD1	TRBV30	once	TRBJ2-7	TGTGCCTGGAGTGTACCGGGACAGGTTTACTCTTACGAGCAGTACTTC	CAWSVPGQVYSYEQYF
NA	TRBV18	NA	TRBJ1-1	TGTGCCAGCTCACTCCGGACAGAACTGAACACTGAAGCTTTCTTT	CASSLRTELNTEAFF
NA	TRBV29-1	NA	TRBJ1-2	TGCAGCGTTGACAGGGACAAGGGATATGGCTACACCTTC	CSVDRDKGYGYTF
TRBD2	TRBV11-2	NA	TRBJ2-5	TGTGCCAGCAGCTTCCTCTCGGGTCTAGCGGGAGGGGGAGAGACCCAGTACTTC	CASSFLSGLAGGGETQYF
TRBD2	TRBV7-8	NA	TRBJ2-3	TGTGCCAGCAGCTTAGTAGCGGGAGTCGGGACAGATACGCAGTATTTT	CASSLVAGVGTDTQYF
TRBD2	TRBV28	NA	TRBJ2-1	TGTGCCAGCAGGGCTAGCGGAGCCTCATTGGGGAATGAGCAGTTCTTC	CASRASGASLGNEQFF
TRBD1	TRBV6-5	NA	TRBJ1-1	TGTGCCAGCAGTCGCATGACAGGGGGCGGCACTGAAGCTTTCTTT	CASSRMTGGGTEAFF
NA	TRBV18	once	TRBJ2-3	TGTGCCAGCTCACCCGACGGGACTCTAGGACCATCGGCAGATACGCAGTATTTT	CASSPDGTLGPSADTQYF
NA	TRBV10-3	few	TRBJ1-6	TGTGCCATCAGTGAGTCGATGACAGGCCAATATAATTCACCCCTCCACTTT	CAISESMTGQYNSPLHF
NA	TRBV30	NA	TRBJ2-2	TGTGCCTGGGTAAAGCGAGGAGCGGTGAGCACCGGGGAGCTGTTTTTT	CAWVKRGAVSTGELFF
TRBD1	TRBV19	NA	TRBJ1-2	TGTGCCAGTAGTATAGATCGGGACAGGGGGCGAAATGGCTACACCTTC	CASSIDRDRGRNGYTF
TRBD2	TRBV7-2	NA	TRBJ2-2	TGTGCCAGCAGCTTAGGGGCCAGGCTAGCGGGCGCCGGGGAGCTGTTTTTT	CASSLGARLAGAGELFF
TRBD1	TRBV5-5	NA	TRBJ1-1	TGTGCCAGCAGGCCTGTGGGGACAGGGCCCATGAACACTGAAGCTTTCTTT	CASRPVGTGPMNTEAFF
NA	TRBV28	NA	TRBJ2-7	TGTGCCAGCAGTTTAGGGGGGGGCGTCTACGAGCAGTACTTC	CASSLGGGVYEQYF
TRBD2	TRBV28	NA	TRBJ2-3	TGTGCCAGCAGTTACGCCGGGACTAGCGGTAGGGGTACGCAGTATTTT	CASSYAGTSGRGTQYF
TRBD1	TRBV6-5	few	TRBJ1-1	TGTGCCAGCAGGGGACAGCCAATGAACACTGAAGCTTTCTTT	CASRGQPMNTEAFF
NA	TRBV6-5	NA	TRBJ1-6	TGTGCCAGCAGTCCGAACAGGGTTGTGGGATCACCCCTCCACTTT	CASSPNRVVGSPLHF
TRBD2	TRBV27	NA	TRBJ2-1	TGTGCCAGCAGTCCTGAAGCCGGGACTAGCGGGATCGGGGCCAATGAGCAGTTCTTC	CASSPEAGTSGIGANEQFF
NA	TRBV6-4	once	TRBJ2-7	TGTGCCAGCAGTGGCCCCGGACAGAACCTAAATCCACATCCCTACGAGCAGTACTTC	CASSGPGQNLNPHPYEQYF
NA	TRBV5-8	NA	TRBJ1-1	TGTGCCAGCAGCCACGGGGAGGTCTTCACTGAAGCTTTCTTT	CASSHGEVFTEAFF
NA	TRBV4-1	NA	TRBJ1-6	TGCGCCAGCAGCCCCCCGGGATCCGGCTACAATTCACCCCTCCACTTT	CASSPPGSGYNSPLHF
TRBD1	TRBV5-4	NA	TRBJ2-7	TGTGCCAGCAGCGATAAACGGGACAGCTACGAGCAGTACTTC	CASSDKRDSYEQYF
TRBD1	TRBV7-9	few	TRBJ2-3	TGTGCCAGCAGCCCGGACAGGGGACCAGATACGCAGTATTTT	CASSPDRGPDTQYF
TRBD1	TRBV12-5	NA	TRBJ1-2	TGTGCTAGTACTGACCGGGGACAGGCAGGCTACACCTTC	CASTDRGQAGYTF
TRBD2	TRBV9	NA	TRBJ2-2	TGTGCCAGCAGCGTTAGCGGGAGCTCCGGGGAGCTGTTTTTT	CASSVSGSSGELFF
NA	TRBV7-9	NA	TRBJ1-3	TGTGCCAGCAGCTCAAGGACACTAACTGGAAACACCATATATTTT	CASSSRTLTGNTIYF
NA	TRBV12-5	NA	TRBJ2-1	TGTGCTAGTGGTTTGGGACAGAACCCGAACAATGAGCAGTTCTTC	CASGLGQNPNNEQFF
TRBD2	TRBV19	NA	TRBJ2-2	TGTGCCAGTAAATTATCTAGCGGGAGGACGTTTGCCGGGGAGCTGTTTTTT	CASKLSSGRTFAGELFF
TRBD2	TRBV7-2	NA	TRBJ2-5	TGTGCCAGCAGCTTACCGGCTAGCGGACGCCAAGAGACCCAGTACTTC	CASSLPASGRQETQYF
NA	TRBV7-9	NA	TRBJ2-7	TGTGCCAGCAGCCCCTCGGACCGGGATCTCTTCTACGAGCAGTACTTC	CASSPSDRDLFYEQYF
TRBD1	TRBV9	NA	TRBJ1-6	TGTGCCAGCAGCGCCTACAGGGGAGAGGGGTATTCACCCCTCCACTTT	CASSAYRGEGYSPLHF
TRBD1	TRBV5-6	NA	TRBJ1-5	TGTGCCAGCAGCTTCGGACAGGGTAATCAGCCCCAGCATTTT	CASSFGQGNQPQHF
NA	TRBV7-8	once	TRBJ1-2	TGTGCCAGCAGCCCCTACCGCGGGGAGTATGGCTACACCTTC	CASSPYRGEYGYTF
TRBD1	TRBV7-2	NA	TRBJ2-7	TGTGCCAGCAGCTTAGGGACAGGGATGTACGAGCAGTACTTC	CASSLGTGMYEQYF
NA	TRBV6-1	NA	TRBJ1-2	TGTGCCAGCAGTGAACGGGTTAACTATGGCTACACCTTC	CASSERVNYGYTF
TRBD2	TRBV19	NA	TRBJ2-7	TGTGCCAGTAGTCGCCTAGCGGGAGTGCGATACGAGCGGTACTTC	CASSRLAGVRYERYF
TRBD2	TRBV29-1	NA	TRBJ2-1	TGCAGCGTCGGAAGCGGGAGAAGAGGCAATGAGCAGTTCTTC	CSVGSGRRGNEQFF
TRBD1	TRBV29-1	NA	TRBJ2-7	TGCAGCGTTCTCTCGGACAGGTCGCGTAACGAGCAGTACTTC	CSVLSDRSRNEQYF
NA	TRBV7-9	NA	TRBJ2-7	TGTGCCAGCAGCCAGGCCTACGAGCAGTACTTC	CASSQAYEQYF
TRBD1	TRBV5-1	NA	TRBJ1-6	TGCGCCAGCAGCTTCTCAACAGGGGTAATTTCACCCCTCCACTTT	CASSFSTGVISPLHF
NA	TRBV9	NA	TRBJ1-3	TGTGCCAGCAGCCCCACGGGGGGAGGAGGAAACACCATATATTTT	CASSPTGGGGNTIYF
NA	TRBV30	NA	TRBJ2-7	TGTGCGCAGGGGCTAAGGGGCGAGCAGTACTTC	CAQGLRGEQYF
NA	TRBV29-1	NA	TRBJ2-2	TGCAGCGTCACTAACCAAGCCGCTTCGAACACCGGGGAGCTGTTTTTT	CSVTNQAASNTGELFF